Each of the 20 T cell receptor beta chains below was sequenced from the same sample in a study of T cells after yellow fever vaccination. TCRdb recomputed calls from the 5' RACE reads with MiXCR, one row per CDR3 protein. The data hold 500,000 to 650,000 distinct CDR3 sequences, with more than 9% observed a single time. This specimen consisted of PBMCs, obtained on the day of the yellow fever booster vaccination. The receptors come from a man aged 30 to 45 who received the YFV17D yellow fever vaccine.

The chain recombines TRBV7-2 with TRBJ2-2; 10 nucleotides match TRBD2. The CDR3 spans 16 residues. The germline gives CDR1 SGHTA, CDR2 FQGNSA. The J segment lost 6 bases and the V segment lost 6 bases, leaving 10 bases of the junction unmatched. CDR3 sequence (DNA): TGTGCCAGCAGGGTAGCTTCCCTAGCGGGAGCCGGGGAGCTGTTTTTT. This sequence encodes CASRVASLAGAGELFF.

Many counts were recorded for this clonotype. The genes are TRBV19 and TRBJ2-1, with 13 bases matching TRBD2. Germline V lookup: CDR1 LNHDA, CDR2 SQIVND (reference sequence). The CDR3 contains 19 residues. The trim removed 5 bases at V and 1 base at J, leaving 11 bases unmatched. The CDR3 nucleotides read TGTGCCAGTAGTCTCGGGACTAGCGGGATACGTGCGTCCTACAATGAGCAGTTCTTC. Translation: CASSLGTSGIRASYNEQFF. Using reference TRBV19 and TRBJ2-1 for the parts outside the CDR3, the full variable domain is DGGITQSPKYLFRKEGQNVTLSCEQNLNHDAMYWYRQDPGQGLRLIYYSQIVNDFQKGDIAEGYSVSREKKESFPLTVTSAQKNPTAFYLCASSLGTSGIRASYNEQFFGPGTRLTVL.

The rearrangement links TRBV11-2 to TRBJ2-6, with D perhaps matching TRBD1 (6 bases). This CDR3 has 15 residues. The germline V gene encodes CDR1 SGHAT and CDR2 FQNNGV. V was cut by 5 bases and J by 2 bases, with 10 bases left in between. CDR3 protein: CASSHHRAGANVLTF. DNA of the CDR3: TGTGCCAGCAGCCATCACAGGGCTGGGGCCAACGTCCTGACTTTC. The variable domain in full, completed from reference TRBV11-2 and TRBJ2-6, reads EAGVAQSPRYKIIEKRQSVAFWCNPISGHATLYWYQQILGQGPKLLIQFQNNGVVDDSQLPKDRFSAERLKGVDSTLKIQPAKLEDSAVYLCASSHHRAGANVLTFGAGSRLTVL.

This clonotype was counted between two and nine times. The chain employs TRBV29-1 and TRBJ2-3; D is uncertain. The germline gives CDR1 SQVTM, CDR2 ANQGSEA. V lost 0 bases and J 6 bases, leaving 4 bases between the germline ends. This CDR3 region has 11 residues. The CDR3, as DNA: TGCAGCGTTGAAGATCACGATACGCAGTATTTT. Its translation: CSVEDHDTQYF.

This rearrangement joins TRBV20-1 to TRBJ2-1, with 12 bases that match TRBD2. Germline assignment: CDR1 DFQATT and CDR2 SNEGSKA (reference sequence). The CDR3 has 16 amino acids. With V trimmed by 3 bases and J by 7 bases, 10 bases remained unmatched. The CDR3 DNA reads as TGCAGTGCTAGCGCGGCTAGCGGGAGGGCTGGGAATGAGCAGTTCTTC. Its translation is CSASAASGRAGNEQFF.

The gene calls are TRBV28 and TRBJ2-1, with D maybe TRBD2 (6 bases). The V end was cut by 5 bases, the J end by 4 bases, with 18 bases between. The CDR3 length is 16 residues. Germline values: CDR1 MDHEN, CDR2 SYDVKM. The CDR3 nucleotides are TGTGCCAGCAGTCCAACTTTAGCGGAGAGATACAATGAGCAGTTCTTC. Its protein is CASSPTLAERYNEQFF.

This clonotype was found a few times. J is TRBJ2-3 and V is TRBV7-9; D perhaps matches TRBD2 (6 bases). CDR3 size: 17 residues. Germline lookup yields CDR1 SEHNR and CDR2 FQNEAQ (reference sequence). With 6 bases removed from V and 2 bases from J, the gap between germline ends came to 21 bases. This CDR3 is CASRNPGLKPPTDTQYF. The CDR3 region has the DNA TGTGCCAGCAGAAACCCGGGACTCAAGCCTCCCACAGATACGCAGTATTTT.

This clonotype was observed a few times. The V gene is TRBV18, the J gene TRBJ2-3; 7 bases agree with TRBD2. This CDR3 comprises 15 residues. CDR1 is KGHSH and CDR2 is LQKENI in the germline V gene. Unmatched junction bases numbered 6, after V lost 4 bases and J lost 2 bases. CDR3 nucleotides: TGTGCCAGCTCACAACGGGAGGATGTCACAGATACGCAGTATTTT. Amino acids: CASSQREDVTDTQYF. The whole variable domain, filled in from reference TRBV18 and TRBJ2-3, reads NAGVMQNPRHLVRRRGQEARLRCSPMKGHSHVYWYRQLPEEGLKFMVYLQKENIIDESGMPKERFSAEFPKEGPSILRIQQVVRGDSAAYFCASSQREDVTDTQYFGPGTRLTVL.

This clonotype was counted a few times. The V and J genes are TRBV12-3 or TRBV12-4 and TRBJ2-3; 9 nucleotides line up with TRBD2. Trimming took 3 bases from V and 1 from J; bases not matched to a gene: 2. This CDR3 spans 15 amino acids. The CDR3 DNA follows: TGTGCCAGCAGTTTTTGGACTAGCGGCACAGATACGCAGTATTTT. This encodes CASSFWTSGTDTQYF.

This clonotype came up a few times. The chain recombines TRBV20-1 with TRBJ2-5, with 9 bases identical to TRBD1. The CDR3 runs to 13 residues. CDR1 and CDR2 from the germline V gene are DFQATT and SNEGSKA (reference sequence). V dropped 6 bases and J dropped 6; count of bases not matched to a gene: 8. The CDR3 here is CSAPGQGGKTQYF. The CDR3 nucleotides are TGCAGTGCACCGGGACAGGGAGGGAAGACCCAGTACTTC.

The table lists this clonotype with a few counts. The chain is built from TRBV10-3 and TRBJ1-2; a possible D gene is TRBD1 (5 bases). V lost 0 bases, J lost 3 bases, and 11 bases lay in between. The CDR3 is 15 amino acids. Per the germline V gene, CDR1 is ENHRY and CDR2 is SYGVKD. CDR3 sequence: CAISESMGVYYGYTF. The CDR3 DNA sequence: TGTGCCATCAGTGAGTCGATGGGGGTCTACTATGGCTACACCTTC.

This chain uses TRBV12-3 or TRBV12-4 with TRBJ2-7; TRBD2 matches 10 bases. V dropped 7 bases and J dropped 5; count of bases not matched to a gene: 11. This CDR3 has 15 residues. The CDR3 protein is CASTDRSGRDNEQYF. As DNA, the CDR3 is TGTGCCAGCACCGACCGAAGCGGGAGGGATAACGAGCAGTACTTC.

This clonotype was seen more than once but under ten times. The chain employs TRBV4-1 and TRBJ2-2; 11 bases line up with TRBD2. Germline CDR1 and CDR2: MGHRA and YSYEKL. The CDR3 covers 16 residues. The trim removed 6 bases at V and 3 bases at J, leaving 6 bases unmatched. CDR3 in DNA: TGCGCCAGCAGGCATCGACTAGCGGGACACACCGGGGAGCTGTTTTTT. It specifies CASRHRLAGHTGELFF.

This rearrangement joins TRBV6-5 to TRBJ2-7; D perhaps matches TRBD1 (6 bases). The V gene lost 2 bases and the J gene lost 0 bases, with 8 bases spanning the gap. Germline V gene lookup returns CDR1 MNHEY and CDR2 SVGAGI. The CDR3 covers 14 residues. CDR3 nucleotides: TGTGCCAGCAGTTACCCAGGGGACTCCTACGAGCAGTACTTC. It yields the protein CASSYPGDSYEQYF.

This clonotype was counted a few times. The chain links TRBV19 to TRBJ1-1; D unresolved. Per the germline V gene, CDR1 is LNHDA and CDR2 is SQIVND (reference sequence). This CDR3 spans 13 amino acids. With 7 bases removed from V and 1 base from J, the gap between germline ends came to 10 bases. The CDR3 DNA sequence: TGTGCCAGTACTAGGAGGTGGAACACTGAAGCTTTCTTT. Encoded protein: CASTRRWNTEAFF.

The table lists this clonotype with a few counts. The V and J genes are TRBV7-2 and TRBJ2-7, with TRBD2 identical over 7 bases. The V gene end was trimmed by 6 bases and the J gene end by 2 bases; junction bases not matched to a gene: 16. The CDR3 covers 17 residues. Germline V gene data show CDR1 as SGHTA and CDR2 as FQGNSA. CDR3 DNA sequence: TGTGCCAGCAGATCCTGGGGAGGGCCTAAGGGAGCCTACGAGCAGTACTTC. Translating gives CASRSWGGPKGAYEQYF.

This clonotype appeared a few times. The chain uses TRBV6-5 and TRBJ1-5; 9 bases are shared with TRBD1. V gave up 2 bases and J gave up 8 bases; unmatched junction bases: 7. The CDR3 covers 15 residues. CDR1 is MNHEY and CDR2 is SVGAGI in the germline V gene. The CDR3 nucleotides read TGTGCCAGCAGTTACGAACCGGGACAGGGAAAGCCCCAGCATTTT. This encodes CASSYEPGQGKPQHF.

The V gene is TRBV13, the J gene TRBJ2-7; 11 positions agree with TRBD2. Looked up from germline, CDR1 is PRHDT and CDR2 is FYEKMQ (reference sequence). The V and J ends lost 6 bases and 6 bases, in that order; junction bases with no gene match: 13. This CDR3 is built from 16 residues. The CDR3 DNA reads as TGTGCCAGCAGACCTGCTACTAGCGGGAGTTTGGGCGAGCAGTACTTC. Its translation: CASRPATSGSLGEQYF.

The V and J genes are TRBV12-5 and TRBJ2-2, with D hard to call. V was clipped by 9 bases and J by 1 base, with 15 bases between them. The CDR3 is 15 residues long. Per the germline V gene, CDR1 is LGHNT and CDR2 is FRNRAP. The DNA for the CDR3 is TGTGCTAGCCGGCCGGTGGCCAAGAACACCGGGGAGCTGTTTTTT. Its translation: CASRPVAKNTGELFF. The full variable domain, rest sourced from reference TRBV12-5 and TRBJ2-2, is DARVTQTPRHKVTEMGQEVTMRCQPILGHNTVFWYRQTMMQGLELLAYFRNRAPLDDSGMPKDRFSAEMPDATLATLKIQPSEPRDSAVYFCASRPVAKNTGELFFGEGSRLTVL.

This clonotype was seen ten or more times. The J gene is TRBJ2-1, the V gene TRBV7-9, with D perhaps TRBD2 (6 bases). This CDR3 has 16 amino acids. The germline CDR1 and CDR2 sequences are SEHNR and FQNEAQ (reference sequence). Trimming stripped 5 bases from V and 0 bases from J, with 14 bases between. CDR3 sequence: CASSPPEGSSYNEQFF. CDR3 sequence (DNA): TGTGCCAGCAGCCCCCCGGAGGGAAGCTCCTACAATGAGCAGTTCTTC.